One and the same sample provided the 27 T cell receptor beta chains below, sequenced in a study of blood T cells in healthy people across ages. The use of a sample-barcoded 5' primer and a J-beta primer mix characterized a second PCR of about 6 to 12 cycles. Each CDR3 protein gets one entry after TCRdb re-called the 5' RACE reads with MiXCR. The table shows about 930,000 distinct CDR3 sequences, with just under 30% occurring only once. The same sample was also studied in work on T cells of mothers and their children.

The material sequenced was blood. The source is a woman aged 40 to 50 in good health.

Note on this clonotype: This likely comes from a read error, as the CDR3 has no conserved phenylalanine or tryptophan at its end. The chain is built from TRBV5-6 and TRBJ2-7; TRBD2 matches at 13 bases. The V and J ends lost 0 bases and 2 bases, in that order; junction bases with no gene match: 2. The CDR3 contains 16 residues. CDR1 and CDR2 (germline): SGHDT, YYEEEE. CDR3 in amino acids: CASSLVTSGGAYEQYL. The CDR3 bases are TGTGCCAGCAGCTTGGTAACTAGCGGGGGGGCCTACGAGCAGTACCTC.

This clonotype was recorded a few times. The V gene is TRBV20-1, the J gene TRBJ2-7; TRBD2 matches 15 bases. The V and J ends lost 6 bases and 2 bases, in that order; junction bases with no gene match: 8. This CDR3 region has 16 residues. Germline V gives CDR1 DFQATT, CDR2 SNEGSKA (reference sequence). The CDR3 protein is CSARRGTSGGTYEQYF. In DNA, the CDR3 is TGCAGTGCCAGACGCGGGACTAGCGGGGGGACCTACGAGCAGTACTTC.

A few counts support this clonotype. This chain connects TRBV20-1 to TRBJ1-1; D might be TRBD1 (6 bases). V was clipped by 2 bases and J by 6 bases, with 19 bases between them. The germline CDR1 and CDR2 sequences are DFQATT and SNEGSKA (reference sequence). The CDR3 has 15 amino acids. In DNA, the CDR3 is TGCAGTGCTAGAAGGGACACCCTGATATGGGCTGAAGCTTTCTTT. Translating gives CSARRDTLIWAEAFF.

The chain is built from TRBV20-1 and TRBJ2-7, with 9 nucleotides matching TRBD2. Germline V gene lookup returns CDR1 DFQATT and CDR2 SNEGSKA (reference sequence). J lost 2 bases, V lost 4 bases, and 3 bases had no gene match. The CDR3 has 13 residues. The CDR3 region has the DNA TGCAGTGCTACAGGGACTAGCCCCTACGAGCAGTACTTC. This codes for CSATGTSPYEQYF.

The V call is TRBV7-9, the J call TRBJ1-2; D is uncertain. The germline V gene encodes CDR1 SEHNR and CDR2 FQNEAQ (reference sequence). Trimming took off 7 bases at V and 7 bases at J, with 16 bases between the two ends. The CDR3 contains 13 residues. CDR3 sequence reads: CASNPGRDIGYTF. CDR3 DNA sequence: TGTGCCAGCAACCCAGGACGGGATATTGGCTACACCTTC. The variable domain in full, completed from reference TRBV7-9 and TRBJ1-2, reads DTGVSQNPRHKITKRGQNVTFRCDPISEHNRLYWYRQTLGQGPEFLTYFQNEAQLEKSRLLSDRFSAERPKGSFSTLEIQRTEQGDSAMYLCASNPGRDIGYTFGSGTRLTVV.

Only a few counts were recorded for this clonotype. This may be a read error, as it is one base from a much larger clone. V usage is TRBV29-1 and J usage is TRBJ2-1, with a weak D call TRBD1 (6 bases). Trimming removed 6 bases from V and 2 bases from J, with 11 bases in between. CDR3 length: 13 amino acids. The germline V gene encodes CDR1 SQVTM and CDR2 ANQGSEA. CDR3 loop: CSVTGPAYNEQFF. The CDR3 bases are TGCAGCGTGACAGGTCCGGCCTACAATGAGCAGTTCTTC.

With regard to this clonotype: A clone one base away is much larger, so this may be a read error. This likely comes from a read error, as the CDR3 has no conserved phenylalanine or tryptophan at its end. This CDR3 reads CASSQVGDSAYEQYC. CDR3 nucleotides: TGCGCCAGCAGCCAAGTCGGGGACTCTGCCTACGAGCAGTACTGC. V gene TRBV4-3 combines with J gene TRBJ2-7; a possible D gene is TRBD2 (6 bases). The CDR3 has 15 amino acids. Germline CDR1 is LGHNA and CDR2 is YSLEER. The ends were cut back, 1 base at V and 2 bases at J, with 12 bases in the middle.

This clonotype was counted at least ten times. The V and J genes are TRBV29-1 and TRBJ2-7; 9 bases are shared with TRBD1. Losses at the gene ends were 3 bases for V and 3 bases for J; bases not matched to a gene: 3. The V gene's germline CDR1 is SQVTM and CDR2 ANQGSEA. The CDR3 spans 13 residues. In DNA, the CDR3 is TGCAGCGTTGAGCCGGGACAGGGCTACGAGCAGTACTTC. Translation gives CSVEPGQGYEQYF.

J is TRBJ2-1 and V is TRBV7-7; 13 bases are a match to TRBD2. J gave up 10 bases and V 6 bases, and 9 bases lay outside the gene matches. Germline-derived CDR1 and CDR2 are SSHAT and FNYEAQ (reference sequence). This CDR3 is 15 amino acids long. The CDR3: CASSKGLAGADEQFF. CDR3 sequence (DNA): TGTGCCAGCAGTAAAGGACTAGCGGGGGCGGACGAGCAGTTCTTC.

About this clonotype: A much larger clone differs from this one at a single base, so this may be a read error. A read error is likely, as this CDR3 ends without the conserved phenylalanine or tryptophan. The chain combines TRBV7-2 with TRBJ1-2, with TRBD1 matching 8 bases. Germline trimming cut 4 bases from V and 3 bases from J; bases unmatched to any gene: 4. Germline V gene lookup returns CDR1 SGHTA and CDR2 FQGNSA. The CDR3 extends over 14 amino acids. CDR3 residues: CASSSRTGYYGYTL. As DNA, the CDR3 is TGTGCCAGCAGCTCTCGGACAGGGTACTATGGCTACACCCTC.

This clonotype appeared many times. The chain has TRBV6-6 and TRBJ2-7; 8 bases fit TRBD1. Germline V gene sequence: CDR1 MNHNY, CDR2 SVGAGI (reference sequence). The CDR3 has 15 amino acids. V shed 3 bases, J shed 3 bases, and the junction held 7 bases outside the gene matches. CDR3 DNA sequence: TGTGCCAGCAGTTATCGGTCCGGACAGGGCTACGAGCAGTACTTC. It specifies CASSYRSGQGYEQYF.

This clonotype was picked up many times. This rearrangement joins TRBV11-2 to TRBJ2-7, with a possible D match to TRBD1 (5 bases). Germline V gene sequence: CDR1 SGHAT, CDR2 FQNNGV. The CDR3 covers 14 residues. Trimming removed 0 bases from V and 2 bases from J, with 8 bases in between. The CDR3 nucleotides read TGTGCCAGCAGCTTAGAACAGGTTGCCTACGAGCAGTACTTC. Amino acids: CASSLEQVAYEQYF. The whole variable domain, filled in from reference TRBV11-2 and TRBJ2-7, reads EAGVAQSPRYKIIEKRQSVAFWCNPISGHATLYWYQQILGQGPKLLIQFQNNGVVDDSQLPKDRFSAERLKGVDSTLKIQPAKLEDSAVYLCASSLEQVAYEQYFGPGTRLTVT.

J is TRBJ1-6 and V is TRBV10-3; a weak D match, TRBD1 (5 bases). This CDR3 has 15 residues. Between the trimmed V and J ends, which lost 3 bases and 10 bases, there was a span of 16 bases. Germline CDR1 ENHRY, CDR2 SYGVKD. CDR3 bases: TGTGCCATCAGTGATGGGGGACCCTCCAACTCACCCCTCCACTTT. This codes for CAISDGGPSNSPLHF.

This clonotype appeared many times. The CDR3 DNA sequence: TGTGCCAGCAGCAAATACTTTCACCCAAGCTCCTACGAGCAGTACTTC. It specifies CASSKYFHPSSYEQYF. V usage is TRBV21-1 and J usage is TRBJ2-7. TRBV21-1 is reported as a pseudogene. This CDR3 is built from 16 residues.

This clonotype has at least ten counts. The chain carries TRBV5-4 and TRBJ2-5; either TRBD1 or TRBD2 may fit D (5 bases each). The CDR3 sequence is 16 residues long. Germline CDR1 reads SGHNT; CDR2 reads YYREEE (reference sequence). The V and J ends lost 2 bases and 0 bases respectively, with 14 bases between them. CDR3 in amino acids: CASSFPGTAYQETQYF. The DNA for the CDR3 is TGTGCCAGCAGCTTTCCCGGGACGGCGTACCAAGAGACCCAGTACTTC.

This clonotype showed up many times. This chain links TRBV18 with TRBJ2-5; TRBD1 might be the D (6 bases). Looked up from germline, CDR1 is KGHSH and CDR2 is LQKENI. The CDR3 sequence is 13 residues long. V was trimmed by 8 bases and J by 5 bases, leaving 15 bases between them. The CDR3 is CASSPQGRETQYF. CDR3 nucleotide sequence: TGTGCCAGCAGCCCACAGGGTAGGGAGACCCAGTACTTC.

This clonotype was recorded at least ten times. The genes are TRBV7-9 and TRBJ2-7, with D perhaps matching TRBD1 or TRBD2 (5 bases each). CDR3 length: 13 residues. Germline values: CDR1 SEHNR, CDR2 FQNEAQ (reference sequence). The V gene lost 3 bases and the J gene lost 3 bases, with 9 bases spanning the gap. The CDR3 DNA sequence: TGTGCCAGCAGCTTGGGGGAACTCTACGAGCAGTACTTC. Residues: CASSLGELYEQYF.

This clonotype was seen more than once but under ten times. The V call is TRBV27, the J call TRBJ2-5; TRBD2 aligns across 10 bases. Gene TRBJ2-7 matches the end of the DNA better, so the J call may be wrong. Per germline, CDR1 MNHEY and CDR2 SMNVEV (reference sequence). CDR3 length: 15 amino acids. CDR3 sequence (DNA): TGTGCCAGCAGTCCCCAGCGGGGGGGCCTCTACGAGCAGTACTTC. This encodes CASSPQRGGLYEQYF.

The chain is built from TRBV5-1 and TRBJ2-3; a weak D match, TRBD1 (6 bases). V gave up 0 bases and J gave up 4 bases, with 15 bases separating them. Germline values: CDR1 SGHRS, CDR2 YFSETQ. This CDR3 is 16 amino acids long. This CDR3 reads CASSLAGQGIADTQYF. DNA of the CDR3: TGCGCCAGCAGCTTGGCGGGGCAGGGGATTGCAGATACGCAGTATTTT.

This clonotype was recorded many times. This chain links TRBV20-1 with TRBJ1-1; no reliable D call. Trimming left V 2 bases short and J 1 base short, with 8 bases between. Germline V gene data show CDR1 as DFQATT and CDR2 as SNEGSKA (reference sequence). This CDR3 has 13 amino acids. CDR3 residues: CSARQDPNTEAFF. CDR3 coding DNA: TGCAGTGCTAGACAGGACCCGAACACTGAAGCTTTCTTT.

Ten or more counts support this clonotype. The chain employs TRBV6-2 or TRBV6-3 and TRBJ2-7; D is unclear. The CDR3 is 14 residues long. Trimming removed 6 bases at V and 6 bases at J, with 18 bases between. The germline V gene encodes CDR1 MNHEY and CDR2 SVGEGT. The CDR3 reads CASRQNGPSLEQYF. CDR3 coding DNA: TGTGCCAGCAGACAAAATGGACCATCTCTCGAGCAGTACTTC.

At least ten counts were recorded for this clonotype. This CDR3 is CSVARDRGDEQFF. In DNA form, the CDR3 reads TGCAGCGTTGCCCGGGACAGGGGTGATGAGCAGTTCTTC. J is TRBJ2-1 and V is TRBV29-1; 10 bases match TRBD1. Germline V lookup: CDR1 SQVTM, CDR2 ANQGSEA. The CDR3 has 13 amino acids. Losses at the gene ends were 4 bases for V and 8 bases for J; bases not matched to a gene: 5.

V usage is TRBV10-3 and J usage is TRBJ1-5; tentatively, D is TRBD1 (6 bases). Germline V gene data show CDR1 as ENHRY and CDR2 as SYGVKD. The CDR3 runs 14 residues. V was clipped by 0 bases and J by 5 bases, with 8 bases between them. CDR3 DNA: TGTGCCATCAGTGAGTCGGCAGGGGATCAGCCCCAGCATTTT. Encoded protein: CAISESAGDQPQHF.

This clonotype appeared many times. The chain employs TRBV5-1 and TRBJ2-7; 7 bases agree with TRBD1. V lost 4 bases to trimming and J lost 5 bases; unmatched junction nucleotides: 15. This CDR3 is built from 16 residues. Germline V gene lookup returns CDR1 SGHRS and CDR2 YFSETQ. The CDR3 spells CASSQKTGTDIDEQYF. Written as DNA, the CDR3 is TGCGCCAGCAGCCAGAAAACCGGGACAGATATCGACGAGCAGTACTTC.

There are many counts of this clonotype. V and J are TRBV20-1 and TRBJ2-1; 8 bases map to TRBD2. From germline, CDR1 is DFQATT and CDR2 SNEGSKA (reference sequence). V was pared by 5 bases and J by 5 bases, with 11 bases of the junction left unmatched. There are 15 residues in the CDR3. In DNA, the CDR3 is TGCAGTGCTCCCCCTCTAGCGGGCTTTAACAATGAGCAGTTCTTC. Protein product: CSAPPLAGFNNEQFF.

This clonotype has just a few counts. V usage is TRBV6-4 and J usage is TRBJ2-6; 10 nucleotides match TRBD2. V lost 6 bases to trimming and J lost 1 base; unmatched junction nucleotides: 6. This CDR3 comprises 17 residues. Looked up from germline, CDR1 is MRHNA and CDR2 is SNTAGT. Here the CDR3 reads CASSKLAGKSGANVLTF. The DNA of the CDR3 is TGTGCCAGCAGCAAACTAGCGGGGAAATCTGGGGCCAACGTCCTGACTTTC.

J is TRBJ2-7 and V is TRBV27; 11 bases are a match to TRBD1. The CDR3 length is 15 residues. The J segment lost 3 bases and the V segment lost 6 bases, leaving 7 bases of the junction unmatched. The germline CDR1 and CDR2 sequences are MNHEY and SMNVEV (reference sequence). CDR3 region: CASSRTGGDCYEQYF. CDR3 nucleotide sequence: TGTGCCAGCAGCCGGACAGGGGGCGATTGCTACGAGCAGTACTTC.